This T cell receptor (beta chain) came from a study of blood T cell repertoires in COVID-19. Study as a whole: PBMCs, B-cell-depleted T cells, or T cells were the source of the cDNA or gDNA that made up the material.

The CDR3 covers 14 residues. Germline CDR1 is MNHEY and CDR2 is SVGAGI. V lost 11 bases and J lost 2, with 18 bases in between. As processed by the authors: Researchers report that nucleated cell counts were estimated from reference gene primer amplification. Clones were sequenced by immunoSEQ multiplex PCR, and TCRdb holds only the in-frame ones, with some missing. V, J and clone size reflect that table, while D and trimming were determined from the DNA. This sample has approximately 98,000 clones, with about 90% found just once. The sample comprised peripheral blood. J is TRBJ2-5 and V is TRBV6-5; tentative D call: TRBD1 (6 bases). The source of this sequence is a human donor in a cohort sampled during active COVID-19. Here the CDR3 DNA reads TGTGCCGTCAGCCAGGGGCGGGTACAAGAGACCCAGTACTTC. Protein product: CAVSQGRVQETQYF.